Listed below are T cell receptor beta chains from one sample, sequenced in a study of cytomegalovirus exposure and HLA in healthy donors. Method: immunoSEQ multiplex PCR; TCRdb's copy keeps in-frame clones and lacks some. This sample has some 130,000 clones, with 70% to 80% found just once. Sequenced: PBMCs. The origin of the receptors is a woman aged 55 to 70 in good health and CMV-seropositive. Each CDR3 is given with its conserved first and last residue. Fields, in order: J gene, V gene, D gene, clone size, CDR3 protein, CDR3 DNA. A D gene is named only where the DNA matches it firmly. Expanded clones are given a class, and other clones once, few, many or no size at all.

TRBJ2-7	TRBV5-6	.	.	CASSLVGPYEQYF	TGTGCCAGCAGCTTGGTGGGCCCCTACGAGCAGTACTTC
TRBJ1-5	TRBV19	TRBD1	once	CASSKGQNNQPQHF	TGTGCCAGTAGTAAGGGACAGAATAATCAGCCCCAGCATTTT
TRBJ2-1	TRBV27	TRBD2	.	CASSLSVSGGYGDEQFF	TGTGCCAGCAGTTTATCGGTGAGCGGGGGTTACGGGGATGAGCAGTTCTTC
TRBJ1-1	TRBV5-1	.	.	CASSLGAYLTGSEAFF	TGCGCCAGCAGCTTGGGAGCTTACTTAACTGGGAGTGAAGCTTTCTTT
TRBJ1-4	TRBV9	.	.	CASSVQGTGEKLFF	TGTGCCAGCAGCGTTCAGGGTACAGGTGAAAAACTGTTTTTT
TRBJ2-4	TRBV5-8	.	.	CASSLSGIAKNIQYF	TGTGCCAGCAGCTTGTCAGGGATCGCCAAAAACATTCAGTACTTC
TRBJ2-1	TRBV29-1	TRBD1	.	CSLNRGPHEQFF	TGCAGCTTAAACAGGGGGCCCCATGAGCAGTTCTTC
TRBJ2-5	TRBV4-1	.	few	CASSQDAGGDQETQYF	TGCGCCAGCAGCCAAGATGCCGGCGGAGACCAAGAGACCCAGTACTTC
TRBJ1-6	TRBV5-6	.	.	CASTSPQGSYNSPLHF	TGTGCCAGCACCTCCCCCCAGGGCTCGTATAATTCACCCCTCCACTTT
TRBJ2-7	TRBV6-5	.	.	CASSYSDTSRSYEQYF	TGTGCCAGCAGTTACTCTGACACTAGCCGCTCCTACGAGCAGTACTTC
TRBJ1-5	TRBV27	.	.	CASGGGSGDLYSNQPQHF	TGTGCCAGCGGGGGGGGCAGCGGTGACCTTTATAGCAATCAGCCCCAGCATTTT
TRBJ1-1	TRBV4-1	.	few	CASSQIFGQLNTEAFF	TGCGCCAGCAGCCAAATTTTCGGACAGCTGAACACTGAAGCTTTCTTT
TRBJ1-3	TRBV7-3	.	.	CASSLNQGSSGNTIYF	TGTGCCAGCAGCTTAAATCAGGGCTCCTCTGGAAACACCATATATTTT